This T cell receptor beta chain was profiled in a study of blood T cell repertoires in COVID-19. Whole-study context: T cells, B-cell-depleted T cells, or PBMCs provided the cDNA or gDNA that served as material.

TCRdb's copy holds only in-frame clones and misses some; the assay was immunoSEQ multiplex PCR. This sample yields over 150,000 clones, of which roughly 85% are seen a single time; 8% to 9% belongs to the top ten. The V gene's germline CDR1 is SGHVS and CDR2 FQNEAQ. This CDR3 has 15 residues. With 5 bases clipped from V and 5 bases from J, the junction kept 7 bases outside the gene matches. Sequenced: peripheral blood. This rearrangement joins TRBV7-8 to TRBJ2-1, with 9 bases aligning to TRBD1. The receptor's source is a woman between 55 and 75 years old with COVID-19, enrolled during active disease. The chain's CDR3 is CASSRRQGGNNEQFF. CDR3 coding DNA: TGTGCCAGCAGCCGGAGACAGGGGGGTAACAATGAGCAGTTCTTC. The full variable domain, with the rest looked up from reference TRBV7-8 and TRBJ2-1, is GAGVSQSPRYKVAKRGQDVALRCDPISGHVSLFWYQQALGQGPEFLTYFQNEAQLDKSGLPSDRFFAERPEGSVSTLKIQRTQQEDSAVYLCASSRRQGGNNEQFFGPGTRLTVL.